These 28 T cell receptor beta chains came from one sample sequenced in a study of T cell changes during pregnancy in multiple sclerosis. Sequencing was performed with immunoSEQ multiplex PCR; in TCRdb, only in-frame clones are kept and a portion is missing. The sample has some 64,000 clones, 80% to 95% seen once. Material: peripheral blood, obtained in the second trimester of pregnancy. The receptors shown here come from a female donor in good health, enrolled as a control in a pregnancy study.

This chain's CDR3 is CASSPGLAHVSDTQYF. CDR3 nucleotides: TGCGCCAGCAGCCCGGGACTAGCTCACGTATCAGATACGCAGTATTTT. V gene TRBV5-1 combines with J gene TRBJ2-3; TRBD2 agrees at 9 bases. Per germline, CDR1 SGHRS and CDR2 YFSETQ. CDR3 length: 16 amino acids. V dropped 4 bases and J dropped 4; count of bases not matched to a gene: 10. The whole variable domain, filled in from reference TRBV5-1 and TRBJ2-3, reads KAGVTQTPRYLIKTRGQQVTLSCSPISGHRSVSWYQQTPGQGLQFLFEYFSETQRNKGNFPGRFSGRQFSNSRSEMNVSTLELGDSALYLCASSPGLAHVSDTQYFGPGTRLTVL.

The CDR3 here is CASRKGSGGANTGELFF. The CDR3 DNA is TGTGCCAGCAGGAAGGGTAGCGGGGGGGCCAACACCGGGGAGCTGTTTTTT. The chain carries TRBV11-2 and TRBJ2-2; 11 bases line up with TRBD2. The CDR3 has 17 amino acids. V dropped 6 bases and J dropped 2; count of bases not matched to a gene: 8. CDR1 SGHAT and CDR2 FQNNGV come from the germline V gene.

Here the CDR3 reads CASTQPGTGGNTEAFF. In DNA, the CDR3 is TGCGCCAGCACCCAACCCGGGACAGGGGGGAACACTGAAGCTTTCTTT. This chain uses TRBV5-1 with TRBJ1-1; 11 positions agree with TRBD1. The V gene's germline CDR1 is SGHRS and CDR2 YFSETQ. The CDR3 length is 16 residues. J lost 1 base, V lost 6 bases, and 8 bases had no gene match.

DNA for the CDR3: TGTGCCAGCAGTTCCCTGGGGGGGACCTACGAGCAGTACTTC. Translating gives CASSSLGGTYEQYF. This chain links TRBV28 with TRBJ2-7; 7 nucleotides match TRBD2. CDR3 length equals 14 residues. Trimming took 4 bases from V and 2 from J; bases not matched to a gene: 5. Per the germline V gene, CDR1 is MDHEN and CDR2 is SYDVKM.

The CDR3 region is CASSEPEGGYEQYF. For the CDR3, the DNA is TGTGCCAGCAGTGAACCGGAGGGAGGTTACGAGCAGTACTTC. The J gene is TRBJ2-7, the V gene TRBV6-1; D perhaps matches TRBD2 (6 bases). The V gene lost 2 bases and the J gene lost 4 bases, with 12 bases spanning the gap. The CDR3 is 14 residues long. Looked up from germline, CDR1 is MNHNS and CDR2 is SASEGT.

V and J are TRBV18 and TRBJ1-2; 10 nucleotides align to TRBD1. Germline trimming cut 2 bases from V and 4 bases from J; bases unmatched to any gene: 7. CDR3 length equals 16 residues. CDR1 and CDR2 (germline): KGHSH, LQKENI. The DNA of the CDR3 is TGTGCCAGCTCACCAGTGGGGACAGGGGTCCCCTATGGCTACACCTTC. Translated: CASSPVGTGVPYGYTF.

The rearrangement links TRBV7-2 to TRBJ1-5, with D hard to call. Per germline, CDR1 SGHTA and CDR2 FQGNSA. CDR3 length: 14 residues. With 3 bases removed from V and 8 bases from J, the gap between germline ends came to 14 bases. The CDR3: CASSFSRESKPQHF. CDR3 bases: TGTGCCAGCAGCTTCTCACGGGAGTCGAAGCCCCAGCATTTT.

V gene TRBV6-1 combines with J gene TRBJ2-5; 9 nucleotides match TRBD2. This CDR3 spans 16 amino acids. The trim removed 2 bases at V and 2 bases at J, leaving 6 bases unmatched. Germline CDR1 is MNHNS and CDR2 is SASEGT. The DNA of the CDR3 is TGTGCCAGCAGTGAAATAGGCGGGGGGGCGCAAGAGACCCAGTACTTC. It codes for CASSEIGGGAQETQYF.

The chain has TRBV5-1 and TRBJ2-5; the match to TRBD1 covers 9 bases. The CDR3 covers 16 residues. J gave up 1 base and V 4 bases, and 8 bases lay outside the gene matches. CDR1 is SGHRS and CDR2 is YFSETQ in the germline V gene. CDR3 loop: CASSPTGGIVQETQYF. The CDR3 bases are TGCGCCAGCAGCCCTACAGGGGGCATAGTCCAAGAGACCCAGTACTTC.

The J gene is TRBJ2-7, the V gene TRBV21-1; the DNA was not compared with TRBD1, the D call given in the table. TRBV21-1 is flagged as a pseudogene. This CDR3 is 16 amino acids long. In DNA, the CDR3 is TGTGCCAGCAGCAAAGCGCATTGGCAGGGTCCGTACGAGCAGTACTTC. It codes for CASSKAHWQGPYEQYF.

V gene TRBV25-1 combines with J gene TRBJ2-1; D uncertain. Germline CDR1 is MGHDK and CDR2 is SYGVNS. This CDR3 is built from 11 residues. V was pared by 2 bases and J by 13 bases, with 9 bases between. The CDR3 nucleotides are TGTGCCAGCAGTGAACGGGTCCTTCAGTTCTTC. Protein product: CASSERVLQFF.

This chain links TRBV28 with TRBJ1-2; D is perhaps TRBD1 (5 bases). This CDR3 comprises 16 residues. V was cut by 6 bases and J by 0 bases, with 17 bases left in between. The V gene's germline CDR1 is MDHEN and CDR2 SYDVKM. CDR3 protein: CASRPLTGGSNYGYTF. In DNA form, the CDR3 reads TGTGCCAGCAGACCCCTAACGGGGGGGTCTAACTATGGCTACACCTTC.

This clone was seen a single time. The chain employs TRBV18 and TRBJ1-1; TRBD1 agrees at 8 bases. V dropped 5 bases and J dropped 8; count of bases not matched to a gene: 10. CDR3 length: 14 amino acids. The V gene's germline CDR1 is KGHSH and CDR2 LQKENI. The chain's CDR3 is CASSKGQAQLEAFF. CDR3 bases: TGTGCCAGCTCAAAGGGACAGGCCCAACTAGAAGCTTTCTTT.

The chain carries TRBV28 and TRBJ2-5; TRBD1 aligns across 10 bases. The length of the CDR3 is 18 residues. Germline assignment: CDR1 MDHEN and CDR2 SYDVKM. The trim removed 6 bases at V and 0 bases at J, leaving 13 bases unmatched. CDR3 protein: CASRAGTGAIRNQETQYF. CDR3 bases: TGTGCCAGCAGAGCCGGGACAGGGGCCATAAGGAACCAAGAGACCCAGTACTTC.

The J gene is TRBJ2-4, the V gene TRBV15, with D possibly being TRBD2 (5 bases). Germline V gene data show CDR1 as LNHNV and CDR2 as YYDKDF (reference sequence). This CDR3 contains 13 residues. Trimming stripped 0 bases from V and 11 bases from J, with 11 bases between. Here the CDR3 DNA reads TGTGCCACCAGCAGAGACTGGGGAGAGCTTCAGTACTTC. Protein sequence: CATSRDWGELQYF.

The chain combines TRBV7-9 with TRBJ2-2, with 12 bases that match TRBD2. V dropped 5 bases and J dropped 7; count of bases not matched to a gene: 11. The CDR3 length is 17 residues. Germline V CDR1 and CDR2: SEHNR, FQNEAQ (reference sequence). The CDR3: CASSQRLAGARRGELFF. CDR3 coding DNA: TGTGCCAGCAGCCAAAGACTAGCGGGAGCTCGGCGCGGGGAGCTGTTTTTT.

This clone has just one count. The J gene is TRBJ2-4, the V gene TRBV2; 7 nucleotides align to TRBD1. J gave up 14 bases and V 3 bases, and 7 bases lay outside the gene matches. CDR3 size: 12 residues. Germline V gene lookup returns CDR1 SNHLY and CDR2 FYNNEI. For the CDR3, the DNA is TGTGCCAGCAGTGACCAGAGGGGGCGCAAGTACTTC. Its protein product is CASSDQRGRKYF.

The CDR3 DNA reads TGTGCCAGCAGCTTATTCGGGGACAGCGGCCAGCCCCAGCATTTT. Translating gives CASSLFGDSGQPQHF. The rearrangement links TRBV7-9 to TRBJ1-5, with 7 bases aligning to TRBD1. V shed 2 bases and J 7 bases; nucleotides not matched to a gene: 8. Germline V CDR1 and CDR2: SEHNR, FQNEAQ (reference sequence). This CDR3 has 15 amino acids. Drawing the rest from reference TRBV7-9 and TRBJ1-5, the complete variable domain is DTGVSQNPRHKITKRGQNVTFRCDPISEHNRLYWYRQTLGQGPEFLTYFQNEAQLEKSRLLSDRFSAERPKGSFSTLEIQRTEQGDSAMYLCASSLFGDSGQPQHFGDGTRLSIL.

This CDR3 reads CASSLDPWPPRTDTQYF. CDR3 DNA: TGCGCCAGCAGCTTGGATCCATGGCCTCCTAGGACAGATACGCAGTATTTT. This chain uses TRBV5-1 with TRBJ2-3; D call uncertain. This CDR3 contains 17 residues. V lost 0 bases and J 3 bases, leaving 17 bases between the germline ends. CDR1 SGHRS and CDR2 YFSETQ come from the germline V gene.

This CDR3 is CARGLHGRSTSYEQYF. CDR3 sequence (DNA): TGTGCCAGGGGCCTCCATGGCCGGTCTACGTCCTACGAGCAGTACTTC. This chain uses TRBV6-4 with TRBJ2-7, with D unresolved. Germline-derived CDR1 and CDR2 are MRHNA and SNTAGT. V was shortened by 9 bases and J by 1 base, with 22 bases between the two germline ends. This CDR3 spans 16 amino acids.

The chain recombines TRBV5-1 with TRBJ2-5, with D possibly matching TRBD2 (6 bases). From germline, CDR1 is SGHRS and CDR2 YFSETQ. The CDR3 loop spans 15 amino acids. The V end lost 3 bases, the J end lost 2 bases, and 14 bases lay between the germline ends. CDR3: CASSSSPRGQETQYF. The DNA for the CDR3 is TGCGCCAGCAGCTCGTCCCCTCGGGGGCAAGAGACCCAGTACTTC. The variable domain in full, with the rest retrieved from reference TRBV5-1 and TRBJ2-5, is KAGVTQTPRYLIKTRGQQVTLSCSPISGHRSVSWYQQTPGQGLQFLFEYFSETQRNKGNFPGRFSGRQFSNSRSEMNVSTLELGDSALYLCASSSSPRGQETQYFGPGTRLLVL.

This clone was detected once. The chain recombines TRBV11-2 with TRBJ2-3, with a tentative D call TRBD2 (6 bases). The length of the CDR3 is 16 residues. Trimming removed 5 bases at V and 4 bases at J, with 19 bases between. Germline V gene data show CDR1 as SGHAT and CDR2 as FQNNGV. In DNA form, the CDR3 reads TGTGCCAGCAGCCTCGGGATAGCGGTGCGAGCAGATACGCAGTATTTT. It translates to CASSLGIAVRADTQYF.

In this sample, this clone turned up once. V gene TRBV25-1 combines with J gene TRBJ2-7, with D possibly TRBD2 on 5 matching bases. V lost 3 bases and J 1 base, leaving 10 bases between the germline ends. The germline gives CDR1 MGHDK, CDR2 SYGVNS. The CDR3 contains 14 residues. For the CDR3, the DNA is TGTGCCAGCAGTGAGGGAGCGCGTTCCTACGAGCAGTACTTC. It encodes CASSEGARSYEQYF.

CDR3 sequence reads: CASSSPSGRSEQYF. DNA for the CDR3: TGTGCCAGCAGTTCCCCTAGCGGGAGAAGTGAGCAGTACTTC. This chain links TRBV27 with TRBJ2-7, with 10 bases fitting TRBD2. Unmatched junction bases numbered 7, after V lost 4 bases and J lost 7 bases. This CDR3 contains 14 residues. The germline gives CDR1 MNHEY, CDR2 SMNVEV (reference sequence).

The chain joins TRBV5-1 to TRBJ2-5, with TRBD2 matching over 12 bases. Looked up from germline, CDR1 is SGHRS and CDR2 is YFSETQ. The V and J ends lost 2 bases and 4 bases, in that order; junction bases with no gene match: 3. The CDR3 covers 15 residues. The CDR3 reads CASSFASGGVETQYF. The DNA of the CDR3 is TGCGCCAGCAGCTTTGCTAGCGGGGGGGTAGAGACCCAGTACTTC.

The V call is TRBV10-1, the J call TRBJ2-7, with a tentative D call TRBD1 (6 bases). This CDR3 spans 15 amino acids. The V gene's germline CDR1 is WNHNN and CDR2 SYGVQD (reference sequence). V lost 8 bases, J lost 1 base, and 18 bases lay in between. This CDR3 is CASPRTVKKSYEQYF. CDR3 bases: TGCGCCAGCCCCCGGACAGTGAAAAAATCCTACGAGCAGTACTTC.

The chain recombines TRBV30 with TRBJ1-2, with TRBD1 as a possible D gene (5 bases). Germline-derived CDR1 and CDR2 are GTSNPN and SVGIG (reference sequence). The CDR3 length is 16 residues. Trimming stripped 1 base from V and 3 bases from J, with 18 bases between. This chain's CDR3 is CAWSGRVFSLDYGYTF. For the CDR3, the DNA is TGTGCCTGGAGTGGCAGGGTTTTTAGTTTGGACTATGGCTACACCTTC.

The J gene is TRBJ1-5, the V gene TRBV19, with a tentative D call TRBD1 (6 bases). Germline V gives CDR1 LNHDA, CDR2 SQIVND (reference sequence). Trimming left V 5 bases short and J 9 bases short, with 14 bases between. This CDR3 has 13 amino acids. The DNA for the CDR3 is TGTGCCAGTAGTCCGACAGGCGGGAGGCCCCAGCATTTT. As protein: CASSPTGGRPQHF.